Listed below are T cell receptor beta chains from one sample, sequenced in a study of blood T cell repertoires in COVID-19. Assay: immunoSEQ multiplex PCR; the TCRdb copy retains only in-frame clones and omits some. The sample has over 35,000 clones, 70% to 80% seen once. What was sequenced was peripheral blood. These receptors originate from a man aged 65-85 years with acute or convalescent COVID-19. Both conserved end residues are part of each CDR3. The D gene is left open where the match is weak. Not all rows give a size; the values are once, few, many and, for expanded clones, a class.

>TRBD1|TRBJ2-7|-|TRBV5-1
TGCGCCAGCAGCCGGGGGGCGGGACAGGGTACAAGCGAGCAGTACTTC
CASSRGAGQGTSEQYF
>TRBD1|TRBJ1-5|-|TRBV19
TGTGCCAGTATTCGGACAGGGGGGATGGGCAATCAGCCCCAGCATTTT
CASIRTGGMGNQPQHF
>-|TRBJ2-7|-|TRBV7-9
TGTGCCAGCAGCTTATACCAGGGCTACGAGCAGTACTTC
CASSLYQGYEQYF
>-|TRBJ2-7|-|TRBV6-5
TGTGCCAGCAGCGCCGGGAATCTACCCCTCGAGCAGTACTTC
CASSAGNLPLEQYF
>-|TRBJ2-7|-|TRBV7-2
TGTGCCAGCAGCGTGACTCGAACCTACGAGCAGTACTTC
CASSVTRTYEQYF
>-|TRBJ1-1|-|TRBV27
TGTGCCAGCACCCCAGGGTTAGGGGGAACTGAAGCTTTCTTT
CASTPGLGGTEAFF
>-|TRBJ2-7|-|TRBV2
TGTGCCAGCTCTAATGCCCGACTCTCCTACGAGCAGTACTTC
CASSNARLSYEQYF
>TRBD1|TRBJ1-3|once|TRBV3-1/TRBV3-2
TGTGCCAGCAGCCAAGATAAAGGGACAGCTACTGGAAACACCATATATTTT
CASSQDKGTATGNTIYF
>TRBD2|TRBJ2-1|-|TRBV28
TGTGCCAGCAGTTCCCTGGGCGGGAGGGGAAATGAGCAGTTCTTC
CASSSLGGRGNEQFF
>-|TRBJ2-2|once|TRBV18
TGTGCCAGCTCACCCGGTCCGAACACCGGGGAGCTGTTTTTT
CASSPGPNTGELFF
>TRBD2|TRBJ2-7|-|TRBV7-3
TGTGCCAGCAGCTTAAACCCTAGCGGGAGTTACGAGCAGTACTTC
CASSLNPSGSYEQYF
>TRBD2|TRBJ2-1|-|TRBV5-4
TGTGCCAGCAGCGCTAGCGGGAGGGTCAATGAGCAGTTCTTC
CASSASGRVNEQFF
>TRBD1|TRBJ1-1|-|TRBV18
TGTGCCAGCTCACCAACCGGACAGGGGCCTATGAACACTGAAGCTTTCTTT
CASSPTGQGPMNTEAFF
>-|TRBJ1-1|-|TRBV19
TGTGCCAGTAGTATAAGGACAGTGAACACTGAAGCTTTCTTT
CASSIRTVNTEAFF
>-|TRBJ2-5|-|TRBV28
TGTGCCAGCAGACCTTTCCGGGATACTATTTGGGAGACCCAGTACTTC
CASRPFRDTIWETQYF
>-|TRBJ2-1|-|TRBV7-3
TGTGCCAGCAGCTTAACGACGACAGTTGGTGAGCAGTTCTTC
CASSLTTTVGEQFF